The rows below give T cell receptor beta chains drawn from one sample of a study of blood T cell repertoires in COVID-19. TCRdb keeps only in-frame clones here, not all; method: immunoSEQ multiplex PCR. The repertoire includes about 270,000 clones, roughly 80% of them detected once, and roughly 1.6% sits in the top ten. Material: peripheral blood. These receptors were taken from a human donor with COVID-19, enrolled during active disease. The donor label of this sample is uncertain. The CDR3 runs from the conserved cysteine through the conserved F or W. Each record gives: V gene, CDR3 protein.

v_gene: TRBV2
CDR3aa: CASSFDREAKNIQYF

v_gene: TRBV28
CDR3aa: CASRGRTGLNTEAFF

v_gene: TRBV19
CDR3aa: CASSIAEKQYF

v_gene: TRBV27
CDR3aa: CASSPGGPRNSNQPQHF

v_gene: TRBV6-5
CDR3aa: CASRVVAGGEKLFF

v_gene: TRBV24-1
CDR3aa: CATSESKQGRQPQHF

v_gene: TRBV29-1
CDR3aa: CSTRTSGPYNEQFF

v_gene: TRBV28
CDR3aa: CASSLGDRYGYTF

v_gene: TRBV12-3/TRBV12-4
CDR3aa: CASRSDKNYGYTF

v_gene: TRBV6-1
CDR3aa: CASSERDRGYEQYF

v_gene: TRBV29-1
CDR3aa: CSALGTSGRASTDTQYF

v_gene: TRBV28
CDR3aa: CASRESRGGNSPLHF

v_gene: TRBV29-1
CDR3aa: CSVSAGTSTDTQYF

v_gene: TRBV3-1/TRBV3-2
CDR3aa: CASSEPGAGAEQFF

v_gene: TRBV7-6
CDR3aa: CASSSRPGTSGVNEQFF

v_gene: TRBV4-3
CDR3aa: CASSQGQGEQPQHF

v_gene: TRBV6-1
CDR3aa: CASSEVWGGYGQPQHF

v_gene: TRBV6-2/TRBV6-3
CDR3aa: CASSYLTGFYEQYF

v_gene: TRBV28
CDR3aa: CASSFGRHGQGGIYGYTF

v_gene: TRBV5-6
CDR3aa: CASSLVGTDYEQYF

v_gene: TRBV18
CDR3aa: CASSPPTGRAYNEQFF

v_gene: TRBV5-4
CDR3aa: CASSLGRDRGYNEQFF

v_gene: TRBV7-2
CDR3aa: CASSLAGRGYNEQFF

v_gene: TRBV7-8
CDR3aa: CASSSGLAGGPSGNEQFF

v_gene: TRBV19
CDR3aa: CASSIGNRNTEAFF

v_gene: TRBV29-1
CDR3aa: CSVEGPRGVNEQFF

v_gene: TRBV3-1/TRBV3-2
CDR3aa: CASSQSNRGYEQYF

v_gene: TRBV10-2
CDR3aa: CASRSPGYTYEQYF

v_gene: TRBV12-5
CDR3aa: CASGSGTSGESSYNEQFF

v_gene: TRBV5-1
CDR3aa: CASSLDYSPDTQYF

v_gene: TRBV5-4
CDR3aa: CASSSGTVYTEAFF

v_gene: TRBV28
CDR3aa: CASSEMELTGLQETQYF

v_gene: TRBV5-6
CDR3aa: CASSPAITQIYEQYF

v_gene: TRBV6-5
CDR3aa: CATRGRASGNTIYF

v_gene: TRBV7-7
CDR3aa: CASSPRVAGVGWPGELFF

v_gene: TRBV5-1
CDR3aa: CASSLALGQINSPLHF

v_gene: TRBV11-1
CDR3aa: CASSPERSRTGELFF